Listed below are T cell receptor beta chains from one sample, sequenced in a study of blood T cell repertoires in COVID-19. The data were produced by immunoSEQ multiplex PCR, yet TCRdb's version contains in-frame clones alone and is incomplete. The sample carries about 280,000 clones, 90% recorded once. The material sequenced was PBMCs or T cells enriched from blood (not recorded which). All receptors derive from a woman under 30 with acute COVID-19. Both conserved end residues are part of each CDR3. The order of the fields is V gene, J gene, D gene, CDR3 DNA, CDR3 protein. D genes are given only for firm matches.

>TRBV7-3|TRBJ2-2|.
TGTGCCAGCAGCTCCGGAGTGACCACCGGGGAGCTGTTTTTT
CASSSGVTTGELFF
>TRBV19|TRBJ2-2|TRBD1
TGTGCCAGTAGTATAGGGACAGGGTTCACCGGGGAGCTGTTTTTT
CASSIGTGFTGELFF
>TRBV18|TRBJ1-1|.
TGTGCCAGCTCAGCGACAAAAATGAACACTGAAGCTTTCTTT
CASSATKMNTEAFF
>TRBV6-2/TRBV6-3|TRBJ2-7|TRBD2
TGTGCCAGCAGCCCCGATAGCGGGAGAGATTACGAGCAGTACTTC
CASSPDSGRDYEQYF
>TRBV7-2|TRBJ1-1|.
TGTGCCAGCAGCCACCCCGGGGGGTGGAACGGGGCTTTCTTT
CASSHPGGWNGAFF
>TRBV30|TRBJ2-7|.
TGTGCCTGGACTGTAGCGGTCGGTCCCTCCTACGAGCAGTACTTC
CAWTVAVGPSYEQYF
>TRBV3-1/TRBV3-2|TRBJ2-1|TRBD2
TGTGCCAGCAGCCGCAGCGGGAGTGGGAGCAATGAGCAGTTCTTC
CASSRSGSGSNEQFF
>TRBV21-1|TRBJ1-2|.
TGTGCCAGCAGCAAAAATTCTGGAGTAAGAAGGAGCTATGGCTACACCTTC
CASSKNSGVRRSYGYTF
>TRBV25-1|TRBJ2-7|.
TGTGCCAGCAGTGAATATACAAGGGGCCGGTACGAGCAGTACTTC
CASSEYTRGRYEQYF
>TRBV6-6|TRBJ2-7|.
TGTGCCAGCAGTAGAGAGGGCCTCTACGAGCAGTACTTC
CASSREGLYEQYF
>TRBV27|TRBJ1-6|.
TGTGCCAGCAGTCTTCAGGACTATAATTCACCCCTCCACTTT
CASSLQDYNSPLHF
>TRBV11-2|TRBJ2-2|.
TGTGCCAGCAGCTTACTAGCATCCGGGGAGCTGTTTTTT
CASSLLASGELFF
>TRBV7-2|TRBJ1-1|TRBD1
TGTGCCAGCAGCTTAGCCTTCGACAGGGGCCCTGAAGCTTTCTTT
CASSLAFDRGPEAFF
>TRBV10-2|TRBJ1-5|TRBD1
TGCGCCAGCAGTGAGTTCTCAGGGGGCAGTCAGCCCCAGCATTTT
CASSEFSGGSQPQHF
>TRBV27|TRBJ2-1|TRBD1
TGTGCCAGCGGCGACAGGGGGCAGGACAATGAGCAGTTCTTC
CASGDRGQDNEQFF
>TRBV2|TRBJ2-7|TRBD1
TGTGCCAGCAGTGAGGCTTCCCAGGGGGACGAGCAGTACTTC
CASSEASQGDEQYF
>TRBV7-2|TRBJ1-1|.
TGTGCCAACAGCTTGGGGGGGACTCAGAACACTGAAGCTTTCTTT
CANSLGGTQNTEAFF
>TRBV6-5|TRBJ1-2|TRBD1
TGTGCCAGCAGTTCCGGACAGGGGGGAACTGGCTACACCTTC
CASSSGQGGTGYTF
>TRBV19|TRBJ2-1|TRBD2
TGTGCCAGTAGTCCCGGGACTAGCGGGGTCTACAATGAGCAGTTCTTC
CASSPGTSGVYNEQFF
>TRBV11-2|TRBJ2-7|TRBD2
TGTGCCAGCAGCCGACTAGCTATCTCCTACGAGCAGTACTTC
CASSRLAISYEQYF
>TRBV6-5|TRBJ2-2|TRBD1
TGTGCCAGCAACAGGGGGTCCGGGGAGCTGTTTTTT
CASNRGSGELFF
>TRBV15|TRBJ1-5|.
TGTGCCACCAGCAGATGGAGGTTCGGTCAGCCCCAGCATTTT
CATSRWRFGQPQHF
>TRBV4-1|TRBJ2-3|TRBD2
TGCGCCAGCAGCCAAGCCCTACTAGCGGGGAGCACAGATACGCAGTATTTT
CASSQALLAGSTDTQYF
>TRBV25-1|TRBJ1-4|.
TGTGCCAGCAGTGACCAGGCAGCTCTTGCAACTAATGAAAAACTGTTTTTT
CASSDQAALATNEKLFF
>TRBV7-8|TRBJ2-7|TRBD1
TGTGCCAGCAGCTCCCGGACAGGGGGAAGGGACGAGCAGTACTTC
CASSSRTGGRDEQYF
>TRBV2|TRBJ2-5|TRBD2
TGTGCCAGCAGTCCCTCACAGAGTCTCCCCAGCGGGAAAGAGACCCAGTACTTC
CASSPSQSLPSGKETQYF
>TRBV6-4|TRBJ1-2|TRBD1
TGTGCCAGCAGCGGACAGGGAACTGGCTACACCTTC
CASSGQGTGYTF
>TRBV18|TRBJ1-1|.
TGTGCCAGCTCCCAGGGTAGGGACACTGAAGCTTTCTTT
CASSQGRDTEAFF
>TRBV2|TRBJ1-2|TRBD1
TGTGCCAGCAGGCGGGACAGCGGCTACACCTTC
CASRRDSGYTF
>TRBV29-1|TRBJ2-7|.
TGCAGCGTTGCCCCTAGGAGCTCCTACGAGCAGTACTTC
CSVAPRSSYEQYF
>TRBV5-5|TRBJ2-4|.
TGTGCCAGCAGCACCCCCGGCCAGGGCCGAAACATTCAGTACTTC
CASSTPGQGRNIQYF
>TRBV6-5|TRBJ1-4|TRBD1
TGTGCCAGCAGAATGGACAGGGGGCGTTTTGAAAAACTGTTTTTT
CASRMDRGRFEKLFF
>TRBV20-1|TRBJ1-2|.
TGCAGTGCTAGTCGGGGGACGGGGGGACCTGGCTACACCTTC
CSASRGTGGPGYTF
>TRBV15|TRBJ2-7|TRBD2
TGTGCCACCAGCAGAGAGAGGACTAGCGGAGTGGCCTACGAGCAGTACTTC
CATSRERTSGVAYEQYF
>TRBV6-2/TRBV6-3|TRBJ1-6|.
TGTGCCAGCAGTGACGGCCGAGGGGGTTCACCCCTCCACTTT
CASSDGRGGSPLHF
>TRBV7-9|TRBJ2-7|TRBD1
TGTGCCAGCAGCTCAGGGGACAGGGGGTCCTACGAGCAGTACTTC
CASSSGDRGSYEQYF
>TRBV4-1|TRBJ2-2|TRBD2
TGCGCCAGCAGCCAAGACTGGGCTAGCGGTTTATTAGGGGAGCTGTTTTTT
CASSQDWASGLLGELFF
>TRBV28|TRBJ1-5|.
TGTGCCAGCGGAGGTCGGGTCCCCAATCAGCCCCAGCATTTT
CASGGRVPNQPQHF
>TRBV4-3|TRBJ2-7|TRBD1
TGCGCCAGCAGCCAAGATTGGACAGGGTACGAGCAGTACTTC
CASSQDWTGYEQYF